The clone carrying this TCR beta chain was counted a few times. The data belong to a study of cytomegalovirus exposure and HLA in healthy donors. The PCR employed 60 Vbeta primers together with 13 Jbeta primers. Sequencing used immunoSEQ multiplex PCR; TCRdb keeps in-frame clones, though not all of them. The table records approximately 140,000 clones, about 60% of them present only once. CDR1 and CDR2 from the germline V gene are SGHVS and FNYEAQ. There are 15 residues in the CDR3. The source of this sequence is a woman between 55 and 75 years old in good health and CMV-seropositive. Input material: PBMCs. The chain links TRBV7-6 to TRBJ2-5; 9 positions match TRBD1. The DNA matches TRBJ2-7 better at its end, which makes the J call doubtful. The CDR3 sequence: CASSPVDRGGDEQYF. The CDR3 DNA is TGTGCCAGCAGCCCAGTGGACAGGGGAGGGGACGAGCAGTACTTC.